Listed here are 8 T cell receptor beta chains from one sample, sequenced in a study of naive CD8 T cells in extremely preterm neonates. Here immunoSEQ multiplex PCR was the method, and the copy in TCRdb shows in-frame clones only, minus some. The repertoire consists of about 7,900 clones, with 95% to 98% occurring once and the leading ten covering about 2.8%. Sample: naive CD8+ T cells from blood. Source of these receptors: a human donor in good health.

V gene TRBV7-6 combines with J gene TRBJ2-7; TRBD2 might be the D (5 bases). Germline V gives CDR1 SGHVS, CDR2 FNYEAQ. V was pared by 1 base and J by 2 bases, with 9 bases between. This CDR3 spans 14 amino acids. The CDR3 reads CASSLGEGTYEQYF. The DNA for the CDR3 is TGTGCCAGCAGCTTAGGCGAGGGAACCTACGAGCAGTACTTC.

This chain uses TRBV28 with TRBJ2-7; D is undetermined. The V end lost 4 bases, the J end lost 1 base, and 2 bases lay between the germline ends. This CDR3 has 11 residues. From germline, CDR1 is MDHEN and CDR2 SYDVKM. DNA for the CDR3: TGTGCCAGCAGTTCTTCCTACGAGCAGTACTTC. It yields the protein CASSSSYEQYF.

The chain employs TRBV5-4 and TRBJ2-4, with TRBD1 identical over 9 bases. CDR1 SGHNT and CDR2 YYREEE come from the germline V gene (reference sequence). Germline trimming cut 4 bases from V and 8 bases from J; bases unmatched to any gene: 10. The CDR3 has 15 amino acids. The CDR3 spells CASSAAGTGSDIQYF. The CDR3 DNA reads as TGTGCCAGCAGCGCGGCCGGGACAGGGAGTGACATTCAGTACTTC. The complete variable domain, with remaining parts taken from reference TRBV5-4 and TRBJ2-4, reads ETGVTQSPTHLIKTRGQQVTLRCSSQSGHNTVSWYQQALGQGPQFIFQYYREEENGRGNFPPRFSGLQFPNYSSELNVNALELDDSALYLCASSAAGTGSDIQYFGAGTRLSVL.

The chain uses TRBV15 and TRBJ1-6, with 7 bases fitting TRBD1. The junction had 13 bases not matched to a gene; V was cut back by 5 bases and J by 9 bases. The germline gives CDR1 LNHNV, CDR2 YYDKDF (reference sequence). The CDR3 covers 16 residues. CDR3 amino acids: CATSGTGTAAGSPLHF. DNA of the CDR3: TGTGCCACCAGCGGAACCGGGACAGCGGCTGGTTCACCCCTCCACTTT.

The chain employs TRBV5-6 and TRBJ2-7; D remains unclear. Germline loops: CDR1 SGHDT, CDR2 YYEEEE. The CDR3 totals 13 residues. V shed 2 bases and J shed 1 base, with 7 bases lying between them. The CDR3 sequence is CASSFGSSYEQYF. CDR3 bases: TGTGCCAGCAGCTTCGGTTCGTCCTACGAGCAGTACTTC.

CDR3 nucleotides: TGTGCCTGGAGTGAGGTCGGGGTAAACGGGGGCTACACCTTC. This gives the protein CAWSEVGVNGGYTF. The chain combines TRBV30 with TRBJ1-2; D unresolved. Trimming removed 1 base at V and 8 bases at J, with 17 bases between. From germline, CDR1 is GTSNPN and CDR2 SVGIG (reference sequence). This CDR3 has 14 amino acids.

This chain connects TRBV15 to TRBJ1-4; 11 bases map to TRBD1. Germline lookup yields CDR1 LNHNV and CDR2 YYDKDF (reference sequence). CDR3 size: 15 residues. V lost 5 bases and J lost 7; bases outside the gene matches: 6. Written as DNA, the CDR3 is TGTGCCACCAGCGCAAGGACAGGGGGCTCTGAAAAACTGTTTTTT. As protein: CATSARTGGSEKLFF.

The rearrangement links TRBV7-9 to TRBJ2-2; possible D gene TRBD2, 6 bases. With 5 bases removed from V and 1 base from J, the gap between germline ends came to 11 bases. This CDR3 is 15 amino acids long. Germline CDR1 is SEHNR and CDR2 is FQNEAQ (reference sequence). The chain's CDR3 is CASSSRDLNTGELFF. The CDR3 bases are TGTGCCAGCAGCAGCCGGGACTTGAACACCGGGGAGCTGTTTTTT.